The 24 T cell receptor beta chains reported below all come from one sample, sequenced in a study of human CD8 memory T cell subsets. Progenitor exhausted-like CD8+ memory cells (TPEX) were CCR7+ PD-1+ TIGIT+. UMI-labeled 5' RACE was the method by which TCR beta libraries were made. TCRdb re-called the 5' RACE reads; one entry per CDR3 protein, DNA not given. Seen in this sample are over 6,500 distinct CDR3 sequences; the ten most common clones hold around 19%. The sequencing input was CD8+ T cells from PBMCs. The receptors were gathered from a human donor in good health.

Frequency places this clonotype as medium-sized. The rearrangement links TRBV4-1 to TRBJ2-7. This CDR3 has 16 amino acids. CDR1 and CDR2 (germline): MGHRA, YSYEKL. CDR3: CASSQDNSHPSYEQYF.

V usage is TRBV5-4 and J usage is TRBJ2-7; TCRdb names TRBD1, which stays unverified in the absence of DNA. CDR3 length: 14 residues. Germline V gives CDR1 SGHNT, CDR2 YYREEE (reference sequence). CDR3: CASSLRTSSTEQYF.

Measured by frequency, this clonotype is medium-sized. The chain recombines TRBV3-1 with TRBJ2-1; TCRdb selects TRBD2, and the lack of DNA leaves this call unchecked. Germline V CDR1 and CDR2: LGHDT, YNNKEL (reference sequence). The CDR3 extends over 14 amino acids. The CDR3 reads CASSQASGVTEQFF.

This chain links TRBV7-9 with TRBJ1-4. There are 18 residues in the CDR3. Germline V gene lookup returns CDR1 SEHNR and CDR2 FQNEAQ (reference sequence). CDR3 in amino acids: CASSLVLFSRLADEKLFF. Based on the CDR3 plus reference TRBV7-9 and TRBJ1-4, the full variable domain is DTGVSQNPRHKITKRGQNVTFRCDPISEHNRLYWYRQTLGQGPEFLTYFQNEAQLEKSRLLSDRFSAERPKGSFSTLEIQRTEQGDSAMYLCASSLVLFSRLADEKLFFGSGTQLSVL.

The genes are TRBV7-9 and TRBJ2-7; absent DNA, TCRdb's TRBD2 call cannot be checked. Germline values: CDR1 SEHNR, CDR2 FQNEAQ (reference sequence). This CDR3 comprises 14 residues. CDR3 loop: CASNLPISGGEQYF.

The chain uses TRBV19 and TRBJ2-2; TCRdb picks TRBD1, but there is no DNA to check that call. Germline assignment: CDR1 LNHDA and CDR2 SQIVND (reference sequence). The CDR3 is 16 amino acids. The CDR3 spells CASSPLRGVTTGELFF.

The V and J genes are TRBV5-1 and TRBJ2-3; the TRBD2 assignment by TCRdb is unverifiable without DNA. Germline CDR1 is SGHRS and CDR2 is YFSETQ. CDR3 length: 18 amino acids. This CDR3 is CASSLGILAAISTDTQYF.

This sequence joins TRBV7-8 and TRBJ2-3; there is no DNA to check the TCRdb D call of TRBD2. CDR3 length: 14 residues. Germline V lookup: CDR1 SGHVS, CDR2 FQNEAQ. The CDR3 reads CASSLDTLLDTQYF.

The rearrangement joins TRBV3-1 to TRBJ1-4. Germline V gene lookup returns CDR1 LGHDT and CDR2 YNNKEL (reference sequence). CDR3 length: 13 residues. The CDR3: CASGPAFNEKLFF.

The chain employs TRBV28 and TRBJ2-2. The CDR3 is made up of 14 amino acids. Germline CDR1 and CDR2: MDHEN and SYDVKM. CDR3 protein: CASSFLRTTGELFF.

The V gene is TRBV5-1, the J gene TRBJ2-3; TCRdb's D call, TRBD2, is unchecked because there is no DNA. The CDR3 covers 16 residues. Germline CDR1 reads SGHRS; CDR2 reads YFSETQ. The CDR3 spells CASSPGTSGLSDTQYF.

This clonotype is called medium-sized based on its frequency. This rearrangement joins TRBV19 to TRBJ1-1; without DNA, the TCRdb call of TRBD1 cannot be checked. In germline, CDR1 is LNHDA, CDR2 SQIVND (reference sequence). The CDR3 consists of 12 residues. The CDR3 loop reads CASDRGVTEAFF.

The chain is built from TRBV19 and TRBJ2-1; checking the TCRdb D call of TRBD2 is not possible without DNA. The CDR3 runs to 13 residues. CDR1 and CDR2 (germline): LNHDA, SQIVND (reference sequence). The CDR3 sequence is CASSIRAGYEQFF.

The chain carries TRBV27 and TRBJ1-1. Germline V gene data show CDR1 as MNHEY and CDR2 as SMNVEV (reference sequence). CDR3 length: 11 amino acids. The CDR3 loop is CAAKGATEAFF.

This clonotype shows up as medium-sized by frequency. CDR3 in amino acids: CASTPSSSYGYTF. The rearrangement uses TRBV7-9 and TRBJ1-2. Germline loops: CDR1 SEHNR, CDR2 FQNEAQ (reference sequence). This CDR3 spans 13 amino acids.

This clonotype shows up as medium-sized by frequency. This sequence joins TRBV28 and TRBJ1-3. Germline loops: CDR1 MDHEN, CDR2 SYDVKM. The CDR3 sequence is 14 residues long. The CDR3 sequence is CASSFGGTGNTIYF.

This CDR3 is CASSSGQGANTGELFF. The V gene is TRBV5-1, the J gene TRBJ2-2. The germline V gene has CDR1 SGHRS and CDR2 YFSETQ. The CDR3 runs 16 residues.

V is TRBV5-1 and J is TRBJ2-1. The CDR3 has 13 residues. Germline loops: CDR1 SGHRS, CDR2 YFSETQ. CDR3 sequence reads: CASSLVFGDEQFF.

The chain couples TRBV7-8 to TRBJ2-1; the D call from TCRdb, TRBD1, cannot be confirmed without DNA. CDR1 is SGHVS and CDR2 is FQNEAQ in the germline V gene. The CDR3 totals 16 residues. CDR3 sequence reads: CASSLPGTGDSREQFF.

J is TRBJ2-1 and V is TRBV20-1; the D call from TCRdb, TRBD1, cannot be confirmed without DNA. From germline, CDR1 is DFQATT and CDR2 SNEGSKA (reference sequence). CDR3 size: 17 residues. CDR3 sequence reads: CSAREDPPDLRSREQFF.

The chain carries TRBV5-1 and TRBJ2-7; the D call of TRBD1 rests on TCRdb alone, since no DNA is present to check it. This CDR3 spans 14 amino acids. Germline CDR1 and CDR2: SGHRS and YFSETQ. The chain's CDR3 is CASRGTGRVYEQYF.

The rearrangement uses TRBV2 and TRBJ2-7. Per the germline V gene, CDR1 is SNHLY and CDR2 is FYNNEI. The CDR3 spans 13 residues. The CDR3 loop is CASSIYGAYEQYF.

The chain combines TRBV28 with TRBJ1-1. The germline gives CDR1 MDHEN, CDR2 SYDVKM. The CDR3 is 13 amino acids. The CDR3 loop reads CASSSTTGTEAFF.

By frequency, this clonotype is medium-sized (0.01 to 0.1%). The V call is TRBV11-1, the J call TRBJ2-7. CDR1 is SGHAT, CDR2 FQDESV, per germline (reference sequence). The CDR3 totals 14 residues. The CDR3 reads CASSFFRSSYEQYF.